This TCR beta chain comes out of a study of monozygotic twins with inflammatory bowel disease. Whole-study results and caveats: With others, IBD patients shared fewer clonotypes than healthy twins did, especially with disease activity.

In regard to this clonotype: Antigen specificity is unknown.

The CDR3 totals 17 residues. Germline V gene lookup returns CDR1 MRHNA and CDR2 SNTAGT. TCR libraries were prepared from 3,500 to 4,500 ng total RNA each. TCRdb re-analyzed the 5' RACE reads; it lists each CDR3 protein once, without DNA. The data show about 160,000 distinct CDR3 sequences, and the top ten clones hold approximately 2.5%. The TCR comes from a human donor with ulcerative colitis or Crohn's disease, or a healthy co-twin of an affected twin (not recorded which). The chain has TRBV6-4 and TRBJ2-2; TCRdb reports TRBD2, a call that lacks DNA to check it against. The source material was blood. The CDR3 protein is CASSDGVAGVKTGELFF.